A single sample gave rise to the 12 T cell receptor beta chains below, sequenced in a study of cytomegalovirus exposure and HLA in healthy donors. The primer mix had 60 Vbeta and 13 Jbeta primers. Measured with immunoSEQ multiplex PCR; TCRdb has only the in-frame clones, and not every one. This sample has about 180,000 clones, with 80% to 90% found just once. The material sequenced was PBMCs. These TCRs come from a girl aged 5 to 17 in good health and CMV-seropositive.

V and J are TRBV9 and TRBJ1-3; no firm D call. Germline CDR1 is SGDLS and CDR2 is YYNGEE. The CDR3 contains 13 residues. The germline V and J ends were trimmed by 4 bases and 1 base, with 6 bases remaining between them. CDR3 in amino acids: CASSRGSGNTIYF. In nucleotides, the CDR3 is TGTGCCAGCAGCCGGGGTTCTGGAAACACCATATATTTT.

J is TRBJ1-3 and V is TRBV6-5, with D maybe TRBD1 (5 bases). V was pared by 8 bases and J by 0 bases, with 11 bases between. CDR1 MNHEY and CDR2 SVGAGI come from the germline V gene. The length of the CDR3 is 14 residues. The CDR3 loop is CASADNFSGNTIYF. DNA for the CDR3: TGTGCCAGCGCGGACAACTTCTCTGGAAACACCATATATTTT.

The chain combines TRBV27 with TRBJ2-5; D is ambiguous. With the DNA end fitting TRBJ2-7 better, the J assignment may be wrong. The germline V gene encodes CDR1 MNHEY and CDR2 SMNVEV (reference sequence). The CDR3 extends over 13 amino acids. The CDR3 coding sequence is TGTGCCAGCGGTAACCGAAACTCCTACGAGCAGTACTTC. It specifies CASGNRNSYEQYF.

The chain recombines TRBV19 with TRBJ1-1, with unresolved D. Trimming left V 0 bases short and J 0 bases short, with 8 bases between. The germline V gene encodes CDR1 LNHDA and CDR2 SQIVND (reference sequence). This CDR3 is built from 15 residues. This CDR3 is CASSIDAGLNTEAFF. CDR3 DNA: TGTGCCAGTAGTATAGACGCGGGCCTGAACACTGAAGCTTTCTTT.

The chain joins TRBV6-1 to TRBJ2-5; weak D call: TRBD2 (6 bases). This CDR3 has 16 residues. The germline V gene has CDR1 MNHNS and CDR2 SASEGT. V lost 0 bases and J 6 bases, leaving 17 bases between the germline ends. As DNA, the CDR3 is TGTGCCAGCAGTGAAGCAGGGACCGGGGGTCGAAAGACCCAGTACTTC. This gives the protein CASSEAGTGGRKTQYF.

This chain links TRBV30 with TRBJ1-4; 10 bases match TRBD1. Germline-derived CDR1 and CDR2 are GTSNPN and SVGIG (reference sequence). Trimming removed 1 base from V and 10 bases from J; junction bases left unmatched: 6. This CDR3 contains 14 residues. CDR3 nucleotides: TGTGCCTGGAGTGAGATCCGGACAGGGGGAAAACTGTTTTTT. Protein: CAWSEIRTGGKLFF.

V is TRBV7-9 and J is TRBJ2-3; no firm D call. CDR3 length: 13 amino acids. CDR1 SEHNR and CDR2 FQNEAQ come from the germline V gene (reference sequence). V was pared by 4 bases and J by 4 bases, with 9 bases between. Here the CDR3 reads CASSWSSPDTQYF. The CDR3 bases are TGTGCCAGCAGCTGGAGCAGTCCAGATACGCAGTATTTT. Together with reference TRBV7-9 and TRBJ2-3, the CDR3 gives the full variable domain: DTGVSQNPRHKITKRGQNVTFRCDPISEHNRLYWYRQTLGQGPEFLTYFQNEAQLEKSRLLSDRFSAERPKGSFSTLEIQRTEQGDSAMYLCASSWSSPDTQYFGPGTRLTVL.

The rearrangement joins TRBV27 to TRBJ1-1, with 8 bases identical to TRBD1. Trimming took 7 bases from V and 2 from J; bases not matched to a gene: 9. The CDR3 totals 15 residues. Germline V gene data show CDR1 as MNHEY and CDR2 as SMNVEV (reference sequence). For the CDR3, the DNA is TGTGCCAGCACCGCAACCGGGACAGGAAACACTGAAGCTTTCTTT. It is translated as CASTATGTGNTEAFF.

The V and J genes are TRBV27 and TRBJ1-6; D remains unclear. The CDR3 has 14 residues. V was shortened by 4 bases and J by 7 bases, with 11 bases between the two germline ends. Germline lookup yields CDR1 MNHEY and CDR2 SMNVEV (reference sequence). CDR3 DNA: TGTGCCAGCAGTTCACCCCTCAGAAATTCACCCCTCCACTTT. This sequence encodes CASSSPLRNSPLHF.

J is TRBJ1-2 and V is TRBV18, with D perhaps matching TRBD1 (6 bases). This CDR3 has 18 residues. Germline values: CDR1 KGHSH, CDR2 LQKENI. V gave up 1 base and J gave up 6 bases, with 24 bases separating them. CDR3 in DNA: TGTGCCAGCTCACCACAAAACGGTCTTTCCAGGGGTTTAGATGGCTACACCTTC. The encoded protein is CASSPQNGLSRGLDGYTF.

The V call is TRBV5-1, the J call TRBJ1-2; D might be TRBD1 (5 bases). The V and J ends lost 5 bases and 4 bases respectively, with 15 bases between them. The germline CDR1 and CDR2 sequences are SGHRS and YFSETQ. This CDR3 has 14 amino acids. The CDR3 DNA follows: TGCGCCAGCAGGGAGCGGGGGAGCGGCTATGGCTACACCTTC. Translating gives CASRERGSGYGYTF.

V usage is TRBV18 and J usage is TRBJ2-5; TRBD1 matches at 8 bases. CDR1 KGHSH and CDR2 LQKENI come from the germline V gene. With 5 bases clipped from V and 6 bases from J, the junction kept 8 bases outside the gene matches. CDR3 length equals 14 residues. This CDR3 is CASSEGTGGKTQYF. The DNA of the CDR3 is TGTGCCAGCTCAGAAGGGACAGGCGGGAAGACCCAGTACTTC.